This T cell receptor beta chain is drawn from a study of identifying expanded T cells in peripheral blood (dated by TCRdb to about 2019). For the study in its entirety: Four technical replicates, made by sequencing separate aliquots from the same pool of genomic DNA, were compared pairwise.

The investigation overall reported the following: The binomial model flagged approximately 1.2 differentially abundant clones between technical replicates but about 16 over around two weeks and about 19 over about 4 weeks. It was expected by the authors that biological variance in healthy repertoires might increase further over much longer intervals, such as months to years. The beta-binomial model significantly reduced the number of clones called differentially abundant and the false-positive rate across all healthy-donor time intervals. For all healthy donors, the variance in clone template counts between approximately 2-week samples rose significantly as total template count increased.

Comments on this clone: There is no known antigen for this receptor. No qualities accompany the bases; no much larger clone lies one base away.

During the collection period, no immune events, such as infections, were documented for the healthy donors. Blood repertoires from healthy donors were used as a training cohort for calibrating time-dependent variance in a beta-binomial model of differential abundance of T-cell clones. The training cohort included around 10 healthy donors, of whom 3 were female and 7 were male. The donors were between roughly 25 and 65 years old, with an average age of roughly 40 years. Whole blood was collected from each healthy donor at three time points spaced two weeks apart and obtained from a commercial supplier. For immunosequencing, genomic DNA was extracted from unsorted whole blood. Taken from cysteine to phenylalanine, the CDR3 has 16 residues. The kept DNA is CDR3 alone, 48 bases in frame from the first base. According to the germline V gene, CDR1 reads KGHSH and CDR2 reads LQKENI. Cut back by 2 bases and 6 bases, the V and J ends lie 16 bases apart.

TCRbeta CDR3 regions were profiled with the immunoSEQ Assay using bias-controlled multiplex PCR amplification of genomic DNA. Per the authors' processing: The absolute abundance of each unique TCRbeta CDR3 region was quantified after sequences were collapsed and filtered. Two models were used to test differential abundance: a binomial model (Fisher-equivalent) and a beta-binomial model that adds time-dependent variance fitted from healthy donors. Clones with fewer than 5 combined templates were removed, and differential abundance was called for clones with a Benjamini-Hochberg FDR below 0.01. In the beta-binomial model, variance was expressed as a function of the total template count across the two samples, in the form v = (b*log(k)+a)^2. What TCRdb holds here is the immuneACCESS table cut down to in-frame rearrangements. Part of the clones is not present; checked against another copy, under half of the missing clones reflect an unresolved V gene, and the others are unexplained. The DNA gave D and trimming, while V, J and clone size come from that table. Recorded for this sample are about 52,000 clones; roughly 82% of them occurred a single time. About 15% of the sample rests with the top ten.

The source material was blood. This clonotype was sampled from a person aged 18 to 70 in good health. The sequence is built from TRBV18 and TRBJ2-2, with the D segment identity uncertain. CDR3 reads: CASSPGLLLSAGELFF. The DNA is TGTGCCAGCTCACCAGGCCTCCTACTGAGCGCCGGGGAGCTGTTTTTT. Reference TRBV18 and TRBJ2-2 genes cover what lies past the CDR3, so the full variable domain is NAGVMQNPRHLVRRRGQEARLRCSPMKGHSHVYWYRQLPEEGLKFMVYLQKENIIDESGMPKERFSAEFPKEGPSILRIQQVVRGDSAAYFCASSPGLLLSAGELFFGEGSRLTVL.